These 5 T cell receptor beta chains were sequenced from one sample in a study of blood T cell repertoires in COVID-19. Here immunoSEQ multiplex PCR was the method, and the copy in TCRdb shows in-frame clones only, minus some. The sample holds around 93,000 clones, roughly 88% seen once. Material for sequencing was peripheral blood. All receptors come from a man older than 75 with acute or convalescent COVID-19.

The J gene is TRBJ2-1, the V gene TRBV24-1, with D uncertain. The CDR3 has 14 amino acids. Germline lookup yields CDR1 KGHDR and CDR2 SFDVKD. Trimming stripped 2 bases from V and 4 bases from J, with 8 bases between. The CDR3 sequence is CATSDSSSYNEQFF. The CDR3 bases are TGTGCCACCAGTGATTCTTCCAGTTACAATGAGCAGTTCTTC.

V usage is TRBV7-9 and J usage is TRBJ1-2, with D hard to call. V was shortened by 1 base and J by 4 bases, with 7 bases between the two germline ends. CDR3 size: 13 residues. CDR1 and CDR2 from the germline V gene are SEHNR and FQNEAQ (reference sequence). The CDR3 nucleotides are TGTGCCAGCAGCTTAGGGCCAGGCTATGGCTACACCTTC. It yields the protein CASSLGPGYGYTF.

The chain couples TRBV7-3 to TRBJ2-7; 9 nucleotides agree with TRBD2. The CDR3 loop spans 16 amino acids. The V and J ends lost 4 bases and 4 bases, in that order; junction bases with no gene match: 11. CDR1 and CDR2 from the germline V gene are SGHTA and FQGTGA. Here the CDR3 DNA reads TGTGCCAGCAGCTCGAACCGGGACAGCGGGAGGTACGAGCAGTACTTC. This translates into CASSSNRDSGRYEQYF.

The V call is TRBV6-1, the J call TRBJ1-6, with TRBD1 identical over 8 bases. The CDR3 extends over 14 amino acids. V lost 2 bases and J lost 7; bases outside the gene matches: 1. Germline V CDR1 and CDR2: MNHNS, SASEGT. In DNA, the CDR3 is TGTGCCAGCAGTGAACAGGGGGCGAATTCACCCCTCCACTTT. Its translation is CASSEQGANSPLHF.

In this sample, this clone turned up once. The CDR3: CARSPFSGNLARNQPQHF. As DNA, the CDR3 is TGTGCCAGGTCCCCATTTTCAGGGAACCTAGCGCGCAATCAGCCCCAGCATTTT. This chain links TRBV25-1 with TRBJ1-5, with D perhaps TRBD1 (5 bases). V lost 9 bases, J lost 2 bases, and 26 bases lay in between. From germline, CDR1 is MGHDK and CDR2 SYGVNS. The CDR3 has 18 residues.